This T cell receptor (beta chain) comes out of a study of blood T cell repertoires in COVID-19. Turning to the study itself: Samples representing acute and convalescent COVID-19 were sourced from the United States, Italy and Spain.

Here immunoSEQ multiplex PCR was the method, and the copy in TCRdb shows in-frame clones only, minus some. The sample contains 130,000 or so clones, approximately 84% of which appear only once. J was trimmed by 7 bases and V by 10 bases; bases with no gene match: 8. The CDR3 totals 13 residues. The germline V gene has CDR1 MNHEY and CDR2 SMNVEV (reference sequence). The chain joins TRBV27 to TRBJ2-2; 8 positions agree with TRBD1. Material for sequencing was peripheral blood. This TCR was sampled from a woman older than 75 with acute or convalescent COVID-19. CDR3 sequence reads: CATETGAGGELFF. CDR3 nucleotides: TGTGCCACCGAGACAGGGGCCGGCGGGGAGCTGTTTTTT.